The 21 T cell receptor beta chains reported below all come from one sample, sequenced in a study of CD8 T cells in Susac syndrome. Reverse transcription of roughly 0.45 to 1 ug RNA used random hexamers. A single record per CDR3 protein comes from TCRdb applying MiXCR to the immunoSEQ multiplex PCR reads. This sample has roughly 130,000 distinct CDR3 sequences, with around 94% found just once. The sample was CD8+ T cells from PBMCs. The receptors were gathered from a human donor with Susac syndrome.

This clonotype appeared once. The chain carries TRBV29-1 and TRBJ2-7; D possibly uses TRBD1 or TRBD2 (5 bases each). Trimming took 5 bases from V and 0 from J, leaving 17 bases between them. The CDR3 spans 15 residues. Germline-derived CDR1 and CDR2 are SQVTM and ANQGSEA. DNA for the CDR3: TGCAGCGTTCTCGGCGAGGGGAGAGTCTCCTACGAGCAGTACTTC. Protein product: CSVLGEGRVSYEQYF.

This rearrangement joins TRBV2 to TRBJ2-1; the match to TRBD2 covers 8 bases. Germline trimming cut 5 bases from V and 8 bases from J; bases unmatched to any gene: 5. CDR1 is SNHLY, CDR2 FYNNEI, per germline. The CDR3 covers 13 residues. The CDR3 loop is CASSPHSGDEQFF. CDR3 nucleotide sequence: TGTGCCAGCAGTCCTCATAGCGGGGATGAGCAGTTCTTC.

The chain carries TRBV20-1 and TRBJ2-1; 12 nucleotides match TRBD2. The CDR3 sequence is 14 residues long. V trimming: 6 bases; J trimming: 6 bases; junction bases outside the gene matches: 6. Germline values: CDR1 DFQATT, CDR2 SNEGSKA (reference sequence). In DNA form, the CDR3 reads TGCAGTGCCTTGACTAGCGGGGGCTCCAATGAGCAGTTCTTC. Protein: CSALTSGGSNEQFF.

This clonotype was counted a few times. This chain links TRBV6-5 with TRBJ2-7, with TRBD1 matching 9 bases. V shed 5 bases, J shed 3 bases, and the junction held 5 bases outside the gene matches. Germline CDR1 and CDR2: MNHEY and SVGAGI. The CDR3 runs 14 residues. The CDR3 DNA reads as TGTGCCAGCAGTCCCGGGACAGGGAACTACGAGCAGTACTTC. It yields the protein CASSPGTGNYEQYF.

The chain recombines TRBV11-2 with TRBJ2-3; tentatively, D is TRBD1 (5 bases). Trimming shortened V by 5 bases and J by 0 bases, and 18 bases separated the two germline ends. The CDR3 extends over 17 amino acids. Germline CDR1 reads SGHAT; CDR2 reads FQNNGV. The CDR3 protein is CASSHSVGQSSTDTQYF. The CDR3 DNA sequence: TGTGCCAGCAGCCACTCCGTGGGGCAGTCTAGCACAGATACGCAGTATTTT.

The chain recombines TRBV7-6 with TRBJ2-7; TRBD2 matches 11 bases. The CDR3 sequence is 16 residues long. J was trimmed by 2 bases and V by 5 bases; bases with no gene match: 8. Germline assignment: CDR1 SGHVS and CDR2 FNYEAQ. CDR3 in amino acids: CASSAWLAGGTYEQYF. Here the CDR3 DNA reads TGTGCCAGCAGCGCCTGGCTAGCGGGGGGTACCTACGAGCAGTACTTC.

The CDR3 DNA sequence: TGTGCCAGCAGCGGGGGCCTACTTGAAAAACTGTTTTTT. Its protein product is CASSGGLLEKLFF. The chain links TRBV5-8 to TRBJ1-4, with D maybe TRBD1 (6 bases). Trimming took 4 bases from V and 7 from J, leaving 11 bases between them. Per the germline V gene, CDR1 is SGHTS and CDR2 is YDEGEE. This CDR3 is built from 13 residues.

The chain employs TRBV5-8 and TRBJ2-3, with D possibly matching TRBD2 (6 bases). CDR1 and CDR2 from the germline V gene are SGHTS and YDEGEE. The CDR3 covers 12 residues. CDR3: CAGLIGGDTQYF. The CDR3 bases are TGTGCAGGCCTAATCGGGGGAGATACGCAGTATTTT.

V gene TRBV20-1 combines with J gene TRBJ2-1; 13 bases match TRBD2. V shed 5 bases, J shed 2 bases, and the junction held 6 bases outside the gene matches. Germline V gene lookup returns CDR1 DFQATT and CDR2 SNEGSKA (reference sequence). The CDR3 has 16 residues. The CDR3 DNA reads TGCAGTGCTCCGACTAGCGGGGGGCCGCCCTACAATGAGCAGTTCTTC. This translates into CSAPTSGGPPYNEQFF.

The genes are TRBV9 and TRBJ2-7; D gene ambiguous. Germline values: CDR1 SGDLS, CDR2 YYNGEE. V gave up 4 bases and J gave up 6 bases, with 17 bases separating them. The CDR3 contains 14 residues. The CDR3 DNA follows: TGTGCCAGCAGCTCCTCCCGGAGTAGCAGCGAGCAGTACTTC. This sequence encodes CASSSSRSSSEQYF. The full variable domain, with the rest looked up from reference TRBV9 and TRBJ2-7, is DSGVTQTPKHLITATGQRVTLRCSPRSGDLSVYWYQQSLDQGLQFLIQYYNGEERAKGNILERFSAQQFPDLHSELNLSSLELGDSALYFCASSSSRSSSEQYFGPGTRLTVT.

The chain joins TRBV4-2 to TRBJ1-2, with 7 bases fitting TRBD1. CDR3 length equals 12 residues. The junction had 3 bases not matched to a gene; V was cut back by 4 bases and J by 7 bases. The germline CDR1 and CDR2 sequences are LGHNA and YNFKEQ. The CDR3 region is CASSPDRVGYTF. DNA of the CDR3: TGTGCCAGCAGCCCAGACAGGGTTGGCTACACCTTC.

This clonotype was counted a single time. This chain uses TRBV4-3 with TRBJ1-1; D uncertain. The germline CDR1 and CDR2 sequences are LGHNA and YSLEER. The CDR3 consists of 13 residues. Between the trimmed V and J ends, which lost 0 bases and 4 bases, there was a span of 6 bases. The CDR3 sequence is CASSQDLGTEAFF. The CDR3 bases are TGCGCCAGCAGCCAAGATTTGGGCACTGAAGCTTTCTTT.

The V and J genes are TRBV20-1 and TRBJ2-5; 13 bases align to TRBD2. The junction had 8 bases not matched to a gene; V was cut back by 0 bases and J by 1 base. CDR1 and CDR2 from the germline V gene are DFQATT and SNEGSKA (reference sequence). The CDR3 extends over 18 amino acids. The CDR3, as DNA: TGCAGTGCTAGAGATTTGAGACTAGCGGGGGGTTTCCAAGAGACCCAGTACTTC. The encoded protein is CSARDLRLAGGFQETQYF.

Concerning this clonotype: Compared with germline, one end of the junction differs, possibly owing to a read error. This chain joins TRBV27 and TRBJ2-2; tentative D call: TRBD2 (5 bases). This CDR3 has 13 residues. Germline-derived CDR1 and CDR2 are MNHEY and SMNVEV (reference sequence). The chain's CDR3 is CASSRIYTGEPFF. The CDR3 bases are TGTGCCAGCAGCCGAATATACACCGGGGAGCCGTTTTTT.

CDR3 loop: CASSEAASGVDEQYF. In nucleotides, the CDR3 is TGTGCCAGCAGTGAAGCGGCCAGCGGGGTGGACGAGCAGTACTTC. This chain uses TRBV2 with TRBJ2-7, with TRBD2 matching 7 bases. The germline V gene encodes CDR1 SNHLY and CDR2 FYNNEI. The CDR3 length is 15 residues. Losses at the gene ends were 0 bases for V and 5 bases for J; bases not matched to a gene: 7.

The chain is built from TRBV4-3 and TRBJ1-3, with D perhaps TRBD1 (5 bases). Germline values: CDR1 LGHNA, CDR2 YSLEER. The CDR3 has 13 amino acids. Trimming left V 2 bases short and J 6 bases short, with 8 bases between. The CDR3: CASSQRGANTIYF. The CDR3 DNA is TGCGCCAGCAGCCAAAGGGGAGCAAACACCATATATTTT.

The chain carries TRBV13 and TRBJ2-5; D possibly corresponds to TRBD1 (5 bases). The CDR3 loop spans 12 amino acids. Trimming removed 7 bases at V and 4 bases at J, with 10 bases between. Germline V lookup: CDR1 PRHDT, CDR2 FYEKMQ (reference sequence). The CDR3 coding sequence is TGTGCCAGCAACCCCCAGGGAGAGACCCAGTACTTC. It encodes CASNPQGETQYF.

There are a few counts of this clonotype. V usage is TRBV4-3 and J usage is TRBJ2-7, with 11 positions matching TRBD2. CDR1 is LGHNA, CDR2 YSLEER, per germline. J gave up 3 bases and V 0 bases, and 1 base lay outside the gene matches. This CDR3 region has 15 residues. CDR3 sequence (DNA): TGCGCCAGCAGCCAAGAGACTAGCGGGGTCTACGAGCAGTACTTC. It specifies CASSQETSGVYEQYF.

The V call is TRBV6-5, the J call TRBJ2-7; D is ambiguous. From germline, CDR1 is MNHEY and CDR2 SVGAGI. The CDR3 has 13 residues. The V end lost 0 bases, the J end lost 1 base, and 4 bases lay between the germline ends. CDR3 in DNA: TGTGCCAGCAGTTACTCTGAGTCCTACGAGCAGTACTTC. This encodes CASSYSESYEQYF.

The chain joins TRBV15 to TRBJ2-5; D possibly corresponds to TRBD2 (6 bases). Germline CDR1 reads LNHNV; CDR2 reads YYDKDF (reference sequence). V lost 0 bases and J 7 bases, leaving 12 bases between the germline ends. The CDR3 has 14 residues. This CDR3 is CATSRDRGIGTQYF. The CDR3 DNA reads as TGTGCCACCAGCAGAGATCGGGGGATCGGGACCCAGTACTTC.

V is TRBV4-1 and J is TRBJ2-1, with unresolved D. The CDR3 consists of 11 residues. V lost 4 bases, J lost 6 bases, and 4 bases lay in between. Looked up from germline, CDR1 is MGHRA and CDR2 is YSYEKL. CDR3 loop: CASSRVNEQFF. The CDR3 DNA reads as TGCGCCAGCAGCCGAGTCAATGAGCAGTTCTTC.